This T cell receptor (beta chain) was identified during a study of blood T cell repertoires in COVID-19. Looking at the study overall: Material from acute and convalescent COVID-19 was sourced from the United States, Italy and Spain.

TCRdb's table, derived via immunoSEQ multiplex PCR, lists solely in-frame clones and lacks some. The repertoire includes approximately 190,000 clones, 82% of them detected once, and around 8% sits in the top ten. There are 18 residues in the CDR3. The germline V gene has CDR1 SGHRS and CDR2 YFSETQ. Unmatched junction bases numbered 18, after V lost 3 bases and J lost 8 bases. The rearrangement joins TRBV5-1 to TRBJ1-2, with 11 bases fitting TRBD1. Source material: peripheral blood. The TCR sequence derives from an older woman with COVID-19, enrolled during active disease. Written as DNA, the CDR3 is TGCGCCAGCAGCTACTACCCGGGACAGGGGGTATCGGGTGAGGGCTACACCTTC. It yields the protein CASSYYPGQGVSGEGYTF.